The clone carrying this T cell receptor beta chain came up many times. The data stem from a study of low-dose radiotherapy and immunotherapy resistance in tumors. The germline V and J ends were trimmed by 3 bases and 3 bases, with 7 bases remaining between them. CDR1 and CDR2 from the germline V gene are DFQATT and SNEGSKA (reference sequence). This CDR3 has 12 amino acids. Regarding time point: before trial treatment. Amplification, which lasted 15 to 20 PCR cycles, used a constant-region primer and V-primer adapter to amplify TCRs. TCRdb fed the reads into MiXCR, producing one record per CDR3 protein. This sample has tens of thousands of distinct CDR3 sequences, with 10% to 15% found just once.

The rearrangement uses TRBV20-1 and TRBJ2-3, with D possibly being TRBD1 (5 bases). Sequences were derived from PBMCs, sampled before treatment. The source is a female donor with ovarian cancer. DNA for the CDR3: TGCAGTGCTAGTGGGGCGACAGATACGCAGTATTTT. Amino acid sequence: CSASGATDTQYF.